A selection of T cell receptor beta chains follows, all from one sample in a study of blood T cell repertoires in COVID-19. Using immunoSEQ multiplex PCR, the repertoire was profiled, and TCRdb retains in-frame clones only, with some absent. In the table there are 250,000 to 350,000 clones, about nine tenths of which are singletons. The sample comprised peripheral blood. These receptors came from a woman aged 40 to 55 who had recovered from COVID-19. Both conserved end residues are part of each CDR3. Each record gives: V gene, D gene, J gene, clone size, CDR3 length, CDR3 DNA, CDR3 protein. A D gene is named only where the DNA matches it firmly. Clone size is given for some rows only: seen once, a few or many times, or a class if the clone is expanded.

V gene: TRBV3-1/TRBV3-2; D gene: TRBD2; J gene: TRBJ2-5; clone size: -; CDR3 length: 15; CDR3 DNA: TGTGCCAGCAGCCAAGCGGGCGGGGGTCCAGGGTCCCAGTACTTC; CDR3 protein: CASSQAGGGPGSQYF
V gene: TRBV3-1/TRBV3-2; D gene: TRBD1; J gene: TRBJ1-3; clone size: -; CDR3 length: 14; CDR3 DNA: TGTGCCAGCAGTATACAGGGGGCTGGAAACACCATATATTTT; CDR3 protein: CASSIQGAGNTIYF
V gene: TRBV5-1; D gene: -; J gene: TRBJ2-3; clone size: -; CDR3 length: 15; CDR3 DNA: TGCGCCAGCAGCCCCGGGGAGTCTAGCACAGATACGCAGTATTTT; CDR3 protein: CASSPGESSTDTQYF
V gene: TRBV27; D gene: TRBD1; J gene: TRBJ1-1; clone size: -; CDR3 length: 15; CDR3 DNA: TGTGCCAGCAGTCCCAGGACAGGTTTGAACACTGAAGCTTTCTTT; CDR3 protein: CASSPRTGLNTEAFF
V gene: TRBV29-1; D gene: -; J gene: TRBJ2-7; clone size: -; CDR3 length: 11; CDR3 DNA: TGCAGCGTAACGGGACTCTACGAGCAGTACTTC; CDR3 protein: CSVTGLYEQYF
V gene: TRBV27; D gene: TRBD1; J gene: TRBJ2-3; clone size: -; CDR3 length: 15; CDR3 DNA: TGTGCCAGCAGTTTATCGACAGGGGAAGGGGATACGCAGTATTTT; CDR3 protein: CASSLSTGEGDTQYF
V gene: TRBV15; D gene: TRBD1; J gene: TRBJ1-5; clone size: -; CDR3 length: 14; CDR3 DNA: TGTGCCACCAGCAACGACAGGGGCAATCAGCCCCAGCATTTT; CDR3 protein: CATSNDRGNQPQHF
V gene: TRBV5-6; D gene: TRBD1; J gene: TRBJ1-2; clone size: -; CDR3 length: 15; CDR3 DNA: TGTGCCAGCAGCTCAGGGCGGACAGGTATCTATGGCTACACCTTC; CDR3 protein: CASSSGRTGIYGYTF
V gene: TRBV28; D gene: TRBD1; J gene: TRBJ1-2; clone size: -; CDR3 length: 15; CDR3 DNA: TGTGCCAGCAGACCACAGGGGCCAAGAAACTATGGCTACACCTTC; CDR3 protein: CASRPQGPRNYGYTF
V gene: TRBV11-2; D gene: -; J gene: TRBJ2-2; clone size: -; CDR3 length: 13; CDR3 DNA: TGTGCCAGCAGCGGACACTACACCGGGGAGCTGTTTTTT; CDR3 protein: CASSGHYTGELFF
V gene: TRBV18; D gene: -; J gene: TRBJ1-4; clone size: -; CDR3 length: 13; CDR3 DNA: TGTGCCAGCTCACAGCACCCGAATGAAAAACTGTTTTTT; CDR3 protein: CASSQHPNEKLFF
V gene: TRBV7-3; D gene: TRBD1; J gene: TRBJ2-7; clone size: -; CDR3 length: 12; CDR3 DNA: TGTGCCAGCAGCGAACAGGGGTTCGAGCAGTACTTC; CDR3 protein: CASSEQGFEQYF
V gene: TRBV30; D gene: TRBD1; J gene: TRBJ1-1; clone size: -; CDR3 length: 15; CDR3 DNA: TGTGCCTGGGAAGGGCAGGGGGTATCGTGGACTGAAGCTTTCTTT; CDR3 protein: CAWEGQGVSWTEAFF
V gene: TRBV6-1; D gene: -; J gene: TRBJ2-7; clone size: -; CDR3 length: 16; CDR3 DNA: TGTGCCAGCAGTGAATTGGGCAGGAAGAGCTCCTACGAGCAGTACTTC; CDR3 protein: CASSELGRKSSYEQYF
V gene: TRBV19; D gene: TRBD1; J gene: TRBJ2-7; clone size: -; CDR3 length: 14; CDR3 DNA: TGTGCCAGTAGTATTCCCGGACAGGGCTACGAGCAGTACTTC; CDR3 protein: CASSIPGQGYEQYF
V gene: TRBV6-5; D gene: TRBD1; J gene: TRBJ1-2; clone size: -; CDR3 length: 14; CDR3 DNA: TGTGCCAGCGCCCCGCAGGGGGCGCGATATGGCTACACCTTC; CDR3 protein: CASAPQGARYGYTF
V gene: TRBV5-5; D gene: -; J gene: TRBJ2-5; clone size: -; CDR3 length: 16; CDR3 DNA: TGTGCCAGCAGCCCCAATGTCGGGGTTCGCCAAGAGACCCAGTACTTC; CDR3 protein: CASSPNVGVRQETQYF
V gene: TRBV10-3; D gene: TRBD1; J gene: TRBJ2-7; clone size: -; CDR3 length: 16; CDR3 DNA: TGTGCCATCAGCTTAGCCTTAGGACAGGGAAGCTACGAGCAGTACTTC; CDR3 protein: CAISLALGQGSYEQYF
V gene: TRBV6-2/TRBV6-3; D gene: -; J gene: TRBJ2-7; clone size: -; CDR3 length: 14; CDR3 DNA: TGTGCCAGCAGTTGGTCAGCAGGTGTCCACGAGCAGTACTTC; CDR3 protein: CASSWSAGVHEQYF
V gene: TRBV5-6; D gene: TRBD1; J gene: TRBJ2-7; clone size: -; CDR3 length: 16; CDR3 DNA: TGTGCCAGCAGCTTCGCAGGGACAGGGGGTCCCTACGAGCAGTACTTC; CDR3 protein: CASSFAGTGGPYEQYF
V gene: TRBV27; D gene: TRBD2; J gene: TRBJ2-7; clone size: -; CDR3 length: 14; CDR3 DNA: TGTGCCAGCAGCCAGACTAGCGAACCCTACGAGCAGTACTTC; CDR3 protein: CASSQTSEPYEQYF
V gene: TRBV5-1; D gene: TRBD1; J gene: TRBJ1-2; clone size: once; CDR3 length: 14; CDR3 DNA: TGCGCCAGCAGCTCCCGAGGACAGGACTATGGCTACACCTTC; CDR3 protein: CASSSRGQDYGYTF
V gene: TRBV28; D gene: -; J gene: TRBJ2-7; clone size: few; CDR3 length: 14; CDR3 DNA: TGTGCCAGCAGAACTCCGGGACTCACCTACGAGCAGTACTTC; CDR3 protein: CASRTPGLTYEQYF
V gene: TRBV5-1; D gene: TRBD1; J gene: TRBJ2-5; clone size: -; CDR3 length: 15; CDR3 DNA: TGCGCCAGCAGCGGCGGGACAGGGGGTTGGGAGACCCAGTACTTC; CDR3 protein: CASSGGTGGWETQYF
V gene: TRBV7-9; D gene: TRBD1; J gene: TRBJ2-7; clone size: -; CDR3 length: 15; CDR3 DNA: TGTGCCAGCAGCGCCTCAGGGACAGGCGTCGACGAGCAGTACTTC; CDR3 protein: CASSASGTGVDEQYF
V gene: TRBV29-1; D gene: -; J gene: TRBJ1-2; clone size: -; CDR3 length: 12; CDR3 DNA: TGCAGCGCCGCTCGGGTCGACCATGGCTACACCTTC; CDR3 protein: CSAARVDHGYTF
V gene: TRBV24-1; D gene: -; J gene: TRBJ2-7; clone size: -; CDR3 length: 13; CDR3 DNA: TGTGCCACCAGTGATGCGGTGACGGGCGAGCAGTACTTC; CDR3 protein: CATSDAVTGEQYF
V gene: TRBV3-1/TRBV3-2; D gene: -; J gene: TRBJ2-5; clone size: -; CDR3 length: 13; CDR3 DNA: TGTGCCAGCAGCCAAGGCAGGGCAGAGACCCAGTACTTC; CDR3 protein: CASSQGRAETQYF
V gene: TRBV7-2; D gene: -; J gene: TRBJ2-4; clone size: -; CDR3 length: 15; CDR3 DNA: TGTGCCAGCAGCTTAGCGGCCCTAGCCAAAAACATTCAGTACTTC; CDR3 protein: CASSLAALAKNIQYF
V gene: TRBV4-1; D gene: -; J gene: TRBJ2-7; clone size: -; CDR3 length: 14; CDR3 DNA: TGCGCCAGCAGCCAGGGGCAGGAAGCCTACGAGCAGTACTTC; CDR3 protein: CASSQGQEAYEQYF
V gene: TRBV7-6; D gene: TRBD2; J gene: TRBJ2-1; clone size: -; CDR3 length: 15; CDR3 DNA: TGTGCCAGCAGCTTGGGGGGCGGGAGGGCCCCTGAGCAGTTCTTC; CDR3 protein: CASSLGGGRAPEQFF
V gene: TRBV23-1; D gene: TRBD2; J gene: TRBJ2-5; clone size: -; CDR3 length: 18; CDR3 DNA: TGCGCCAGCAGTCAATCCGCCTCACAGAAATGGGTAGCGGGGGTCGAATACTTC; CDR3 protein: CASSQSASQKWVAGVEYF
V gene: TRBV2; D gene: -; J gene: TRBJ1-5; clone size: -; CDR3 length: 15; CDR3 DNA: TGTGCCAGCAGTGAGCGATTACCTAGCAATCAGCCCCAGCATTTT; CDR3 protein: CASSERLPSNQPQHF
V gene: TRBV11-3; D gene: TRBD1; J gene: TRBJ1-1; clone size: -; CDR3 length: 16; CDR3 DNA: TGTGCCAGCAGCTTAGAGGGACAGACAGTGAACACTGAAGCTTTCTTT; CDR3 protein: CASSLEGQTVNTEAFF
V gene: TRBV3-1/TRBV3-2; D gene: -; J gene: TRBJ1-1; clone size: -; CDR3 length: 13; CDR3 DNA: TGTGCCAGCAGCCCACAAGGGGACACTGAAGCTTTCTTT; CDR3 protein: CASSPQGDTEAFF
V gene: TRBV30; D gene: -; J gene: TRBJ2-5; clone size: -; CDR3 length: 16; CDR3 DNA: TGTGCCTGGAGTGTACTTATGGGGGGTCCAGGAAAGACCCAGTACTTC; CDR3 protein: CAWSVLMGGPGKTQYF
V gene: TRBV6-5; D gene: TRBD2; J gene: TRBJ2-7; clone size: -; CDR3 length: 13; CDR3 DNA: TGTGCCAGCCGACTAGCGGGGGAAAACGAGCAGTACTTC; CDR3 protein: CASRLAGENEQYF
V gene: TRBV19; D gene: TRBD2; J gene: TRBJ2-7; clone size: -; CDR3 length: 15; CDR3 DNA: TGTGCCAGTAGTAGTCCCACTAGCGGGACGTACGAGCAGTACTTC; CDR3 protein: CASSSPTSGTYEQYF
V gene: TRBV5-1; D gene: -; J gene: TRBJ1-2; clone size: -; CDR3 length: 13; CDR3 DNA: TGCGCCAGCAGCGCCACAGGGACGGATGGCTACACCTTC; CDR3 protein: CASSATGTDGYTF
V gene: TRBV7-9; D gene: TRBD2; J gene: TRBJ2-1; clone size: -; CDR3 length: 15; CDR3 DNA: TGTGCCAGCACCCTAGCGGGAGGTTCCTACAATGAGCAGTTCTTC; CDR3 protein: CASTLAGGSYNEQFF
V gene: TRBV7-8; D gene: TRBD1; J gene: TRBJ1-6; clone size: -; CDR3 length: 16; CDR3 DNA: TGTGCCAGCAGCCCTGGACAGGCCGAGTATAATTCACCCCTCCACTTT; CDR3 protein: CASSPGQAEYNSPLHF
V gene: TRBV5-1; D gene: -; J gene: TRBJ2-5; clone size: -; CDR3 length: 14; CDR3 DNA: TGCGCCAGCAGCTCGGACAGCACTCAAGAGACCCAGTACTTC; CDR3 protein: CASSSDSTQETQYF
V gene: TRBV4-2; D gene: TRBD2; J gene: TRBJ2-7; clone size: -; CDR3 length: 15; CDR3 DNA: TGTGCCAGCAGCCGGGGGACTAGCGGGAGTTACGAGCAGTACTTC; CDR3 protein: CASSRGTSGSYEQYF
V gene: TRBV19; D gene: TRBD1; J gene: TRBJ2-7; clone size: -; CDR3 length: 16; CDR3 DNA: TGTGCCAGTAGTATAGGATCCGGGACAGGGAAGTACGAGCAGTACTTC; CDR3 protein: CASSIGSGTGKYEQYF
V gene: TRBV3-1/TRBV3-2; D gene: TRBD1; J gene: TRBJ1-2; clone size: -; CDR3 length: 18; CDR3 DNA: TGTGCCAGTACAACAGACCGGGACAGGGGGCGCGGGTTCTATGGCTACACCTTC; CDR3 protein: CASTTDRDRGRGFYGYTF
V gene: TRBV7-6; D gene: TRBD2; J gene: TRBJ2-2; clone size: once; CDR3 length: 19; CDR3 DNA: TGTGCCAGCAGCTTAGGGACTAGCGGGAGGGCTTGGAACACCGGGGAGCTGTTTTTT; CDR3 protein: CASSLGTSGRAWNTGELFF
V gene: TRBV7-2; D gene: TRBD1; J gene: TRBJ1-1; clone size: once; CDR3 length: 13; CDR3 DNA: TGTGCCAGCAGCCCGACAGGGGGAACTGAAGCTTTCTTT; CDR3 protein: CASSPTGGTEAFF
V gene: TRBV5-1; D gene: -; J gene: TRBJ1-1; clone size: once; CDR3 length: 14; CDR3 DNA: TGCGCCAGCAGCTTGGACCCGGGGAGCACTGAAGCTTTCTTT; CDR3 protein: CASSLDPGSTEAFF
V gene: TRBV7-9; D gene: -; J gene: TRBJ1-4; clone size: -; CDR3 length: 15; CDR3 DNA: TGTGCCAGCAGCTTACGGGGGGGAGGAAGGGAAAAACTGTTTTTT; CDR3 protein: CASSLRGGGREKLFF
V gene: TRBV10-3; D gene: -; J gene: TRBJ2-7; clone size: -; CDR3 length: 11; CDR3 DNA: TGTGCCATCAGCTCTATTGGTGAGCAGTACTTC; CDR3 protein: CAISSIGEQYF
V gene: TRBV6-2/TRBV6-3; D gene: TRBD1; J gene: TRBJ2-4; clone size: -; CDR3 length: 16; CDR3 DNA: TGTGCCAGCAGTTACGGACAGGGCGGAGTGGCGTACATTCAGTACTTC; CDR3 protein: CASSYGQGGVAYIQYF
V gene: TRBV2; D gene: -; J gene: TRBJ1-6; clone size: -; CDR3 length: 15; CDR3 DNA: TGTGCCAGCAGTGAGAGGGCAGGGGATAATTCACCCCTCCACTTT; CDR3 protein: CASSERAGDNSPLHF
V gene: TRBV5-1; D gene: -; J gene: TRBJ2-3; clone size: -; CDR3 length: 17; CDR3 DNA: TGCGCCAGCAGCTTGGCGCTGGCGGGCGGGACCACAGATACGCAGTATTTT; CDR3 protein: CASSLALAGGTTDTQYF
V gene: TRBV4-2; D gene: TRBD1; J gene: TRBJ2-1; clone size: few; CDR3 length: 13; CDR3 DNA: TGTGCCAGCAGCGGAGACAGGGCTGGTGAGCAGTTCTTC; CDR3 protein: CASSGDRAGEQFF
V gene: TRBV2; D gene: -; J gene: TRBJ2-2; clone size: -; CDR3 length: 17; CDR3 DNA: TGTGCCAGCAGTGAAGCGGGGGCTAGCCGGAACACCGGGGAGCTGTTTTTT; CDR3 protein: CASSEAGASRNTGELFF
V gene: TRBV6-5; D gene: TRBD2; J gene: TRBJ2-3; clone size: -; CDR3 length: 15; CDR3 DNA: TGTGCCAGCATGGGAGCGGGAGGGTGGGCAGATACGCAGTATTTT; CDR3 protein: CASMGAGGWADTQYF
V gene: TRBV4-2; D gene: TRBD2; J gene: TRBJ2-3; clone size: once; CDR3 length: 17; CDR3 DNA: TGTGCCAGCAGCCAAGTTTCAGCGGGGTCTAGCACAGATACGCAGTATTTT; CDR3 protein: CASSQVSAGSSTDTQYF
V gene: TRBV29-1; D gene: -; J gene: TRBJ1-4; clone size: -; CDR3 length: 14; CDR3 DNA: TGCAGCGTTGAAACACCAGGGAAGGGGGAAAAACTGTTTTTT; CDR3 protein: CSVETPGKGEKLFF
V gene: TRBV5-1; D gene: TRBD1; J gene: TRBJ1-5; clone size: -; CDR3 length: 14; CDR3 DNA: TGCGCCAGCAGCATGGGACAGCCCAATCAGCCCCAGCATTTT; CDR3 protein: CASSMGQPNQPQHF